This is a list of T cell receptor beta chains from one sample in a study of OX40 agonist ivuxolimab in advanced cancers. Generated by immunoSEQ multiplex PCR, the TCRdb table keeps only in-frame clones and is missing some. The repertoire consists of about 64,000 clones, with more than 80% occurring once and the leading ten covering over 4%. Material: CD4+ or CD8+ T cells sorted from blood, obtained in a trial of the OX40 agonist ivuxolimab. All receptors derive from an adult with an advanced solid tumor such as melanoma, head and neck, liver or kidney cancer. The CDR3 runs from the conserved cysteine through the conserved F or W. Each record gives: V gene, clone size, D gene, J gene, CDR3 DNA, CDR3 protein. A D gene is named only where the DNA matches it firmly. Some rows have no size entry. The others give once, few or many, or a class for an expanded clone.

V: TRBV5-3; size: once; D: TRBD2; J: TRBJ2-1; DNA: TGTGCCAGAAGCTTGGACCTAGCGGGAGGCAGTTTACTCAATGAGCAGTTCTTC; CDR3: CARSLDLAGGSLLNEQFF
V: TRBV7-8; size: .; D: TRBD2; J: TRBJ2-1; DNA: TGTGCCAGCCAAGAGAGGCTAGCGGGAGATAGCAATGAGCAGTTCTTC; CDR3: CASQERLAGDSNEQFF
V: TRBV12-5; size: .; D: TRBD2; J: TRBJ2-3; DNA: TGTGCTAGTGGTTGGGGCGGGAGGGGCCTCACAGATACGCAGTATTTT; CDR3: CASGWGGRGLTDTQYF
V: TRBV5-8; size: once; D: .; J: TRBJ2-5; DNA: TGTGCCAGCAGCTTGGATCAGTGGGGAGAGACCCAGTACTTC; CDR3: CASSLDQWGETQYF
V: TRBV5-1; size: .; D: .; J: TRBJ2-7; DNA: TGCGCCAGCAGCCGAGAACCCTTAGCAGCCTACGAGCAGTACTTC; CDR3: CASSREPLAAYEQYF
V: TRBV11-1; size: .; D: .; J: TRBJ2-4; DNA: TGTGCCAGCAGCCTGGGTAGCGGCATTCAGTACTTC; CDR3: CASSLGSGIQYF
V: TRBV9; size: .; D: .; J: TRBJ2-7; DNA: TGTGCCAGCAGCGCCGAGGGGGGGGGCGCGGAGCAGTACTTC; CDR3: CASSAEGGGAEQYF
V: TRBV28; size: .; D: .; J: TRBJ2-5; DNA: TGTGCCAGCAGTTCCTCACTACAGCGCATGGAGACCCAGTACTTC; CDR3: CASSSSLQRMETQYF
V: TRBV10-2; size: .; D: .; J: TRBJ2-3; DNA: TGCGCCAGCAGTGCAGGGTTTCGGGCAGATACGCAGTATTTT; CDR3: CASSAGFRADTQYF
V: TRBV29-1; size: .; D: TRBD1; J: TRBJ1-2; DNA: TGCAGCGTTAAGGGACAGGGGGAAGAGTATGGCTACACCTTC; CDR3: CSVKGQGEEYGYTF
V: TRBV27; size: .; D: TRBD1; J: TRBJ1-1; DNA: TGTGCCAGCAGGGGTCTCAGGGGGATGAACACTGAAGCTTTCTTT; CDR3: CASRGLRGMNTEAFF
V: TRBV27; size: .; D: .; J: TRBJ2-7; DNA: TGTGCCAGCAGTTTCCAAGCCCAGGGGGGTCTATACGAGCAGTACTTC; CDR3: CASSFQAQGGLYEQYF
V: TRBV15; size: .; D: .; J: TRBJ1-5; DNA: TGTGCCACCAGCAGTACAGGTTATAGCAATCAGCCCCAGCATTTT; CDR3: CATSSTGYSNQPQHF
V: TRBV19; size: .; D: TRBD2; J: TRBJ2-3; DNA: TGTGCCAGTAGTCCCATCGGACTAGCGGGAGGTTCCACAGATACGCAGTATTTT; CDR3: CASSPIGLAGGSTDTQYF
V: TRBV7-9; size: .; D: TRBD1; J: TRBJ2-4; DNA: TGTGCCAGCAGCTTAGTAGGGGGCGCGACAAACATTCAGTACTTC; CDR3: CASSLVGGATNIQYF
V: TRBV18; size: .; D: .; J: TRBJ2-1; DNA: TGTGCCAGCTCACGTGATGGGGGGTGGGGCGCCCTCCATGAGCAGTTCTTC; CDR3: CASSRDGGWGALHEQFF
V: TRBV13; size: .; D: TRBD2; J: TRBJ2-5; DNA: TGTGCCAGCAGGACAAGCGGGAGTAGGCAAGAGACCCAGTACTTC; CDR3: CASRTSGSRQETQYF
V: TRBV2; size: .; D: TRBD2; J: TRBJ2-2; DNA: TGTGCCAGCCGGCGGGAGGAATTGGGGGAGCTGTTTTTT; CDR3: CASRREELGELFF
V: TRBV9; size: .; D: .; J: TRBJ2-5; DNA: TGTGCCAGCAGCGCCGTCGGAGAGACCCAGTACTTC; CDR3: CASSAVGETQYF
V: TRBV29-1; size: .; D: TRBD1; J: TRBJ2-1; DNA: TGCAGCGTGGGGGACAGGGGGGGCGGGTCCTACAATGAGCAGTTCTTC; CDR3: CSVGDRGGGSYNEQFF
V: TRBV28; size: .; D: .; J: TRBJ1-4; DNA: TGTGCCAGCAACCGTATAGACAGCAGTAGTGAAAAACTGTTTTTT; CDR3: CASNRIDSSSEKLFF
V: TRBV29-1; size: .; D: .; J: TRBJ2-1; DNA: TGCAGCGCCGGGGGGCGGGAGATTTTATTTAATGAGCAGTTCTTC; CDR3: CSAGGREILFNEQFF
V: TRBV5-1; size: .; D: TRBD1; J: TRBJ1-4; DNA: TGCGCCAGCAGCTCAGGACAGGCTAATGAAAAACTGTTTTTT; CDR3: CASSSGQANEKLFF
V: TRBV4-1; size: .; D: TRBD1; J: TRBJ2-7; DNA: TGCGCCAGCAGCCAAGATCCCCAGGGGGCCTACGAGCAGTACTTC; CDR3: CASSQDPQGAYEQYF
V: TRBV28; size: .; D: TRBD1; J: TRBJ1-5; DNA: TGTGCCAGCAGTCCAACAGGGGGTCAGCCCCAGCATTTT; CDR3: CASSPTGGQPQHF
V: TRBV27; size: once; D: .; J: TRBJ1-5; DNA: TGTGCCAGCAGCCTTAAAGGGACACAACTTAGCAATCAGCCCCAGCATTTT; CDR3: CASSLKGTQLSNQPQHF
V: TRBV6-4; size: .; D: TRBD2; J: TRBJ2-1; DNA: TGTGCCAGCAGTGCCCTAGCGGGAGTATCCTACAATGAGCAGTTCTTC; CDR3: CASSALAGVSYNEQFF
V: TRBV9; size: .; D: TRBD2; J: TRBJ2-1; DNA: TGTGCCAGCAGCTCTAGAGGGGCGGGAGGAGGGGAGCAGTTCTTC; CDR3: CASSSRGAGGGEQFF
V: TRBV7-9; size: .; D: .; J: TRBJ2-1; DNA: TGTGCCAGCAGCTCTCAGGGTGCGAGCTACAATGAGCAGTTCTTC; CDR3: CASSSQGASYNEQFF
V: TRBV15; size: .; D: .; J: TRBJ1-3; DNA: TGTGCCACCAGCAGGCCTGGAAGCTCTGGAAACACCATATATTTT; CDR3: CATSRPGSSGNTIYF
V: TRBV5-4; size: .; D: .; J: TRBJ2-7; DNA: TGTGCCAGCAGCCGAACTCAGGGGGGCTACGAGCAGTACTTC; CDR3: CASSRTQGGYEQYF
V: TRBV5-1; size: .; D: .; J: TRBJ2-7; DNA: TGCGCCAGCAGCTTGGCATTACAGGGCGAGCAGTACTTC; CDR3: CASSLALQGEQYF
V: TRBV6-5; size: .; D: .; J: TRBJ1-1; DNA: TGTGCCAGCAGTTTCACCGCCTCCATGAACACTGAAGCTTTCTTT; CDR3: CASSFTASMNTEAFF
V: TRBV11-2; size: once; D: TRBD1; J: TRBJ2-1; DNA: TGTGCCAGCAGCCGGACAGGTTACAATGAGCAGTTCTTC; CDR3: CASSRTGYNEQFF
V: TRBV28; size: .; D: .; J: TRBJ1-5; DNA: TGTGCCAGCAGTTTATGGGGGAACAATCAGCCCCAGCATTTT; CDR3: CASSLWGNNQPQHF
V: TRBV28; size: .; D: .; J: TRBJ1-2; DNA: TGTGCCAGCACCCTACCCCCTAATGAGGGTTATGGCTACACCTTC; CDR3: CASTLPPNEGYGYTF
V: TRBV27; size: .; D: .; J: TRBJ2-7; DNA: TGTGCCAGCAGTTTATCAAAGATCACGGGACAACTCCCCGAGCAGTACTTC; CDR3: CASSLSKITGQLPEQYF
V: TRBV28; size: .; D: .; J: TRBJ1-2; DNA: TGTGCCAGCAGTGCGTCAGGATTCTTCTATGGCTACACCTTC; CDR3: CASSASGFFYGYTF
V: TRBV2; size: .; D: TRBD2; J: TRBJ2-2; DNA: TGTGCCAGCAGCTTAGTAACTAGCGGGATAAACGGGGAGCTGTTTTTT; CDR3: CASSLVTSGINGELFF
V: TRBV30; size: once; D: TRBD1; J: TRBJ1-2; DNA: TGTGCCTGGAGTCCCCCTGGGACAGGGCGATTGGGCTACACCTTC; CDR3: CAWSPPGTGRLGYTF
V: TRBV4-1; size: .; D: TRBD2; J: TRBJ2-7; DNA: TGCGCCAGCAGCCCGGGACTAGCGGGAAGCTACGAGCAGTACTTC; CDR3: CASSPGLAGSYEQYF
V: TRBV30; size: .; D: TRBD1; J: TRBJ1-5; DNA: TGTGCCTGGAGTCCCGGGGACAGGGTGGGGCAGCCCCAGCATTTT; CDR3: CAWSPGDRVGQPQHF
V: TRBV28; size: .; D: .; J: TRBJ1-1; DNA: TGTGCCAGCAAACTGGACGGGCTTCGTGGGGCTGAAGCTTTCTTT; CDR3: CASKLDGLRGAEAFF
V: TRBV6-5; size: .; D: .; J: TRBJ2-7; DNA: TGTGCCAGCAGTCTCCAGGGAGTCCTAGGCGAGCAGTACTTC; CDR3: CASSLQGVLGEQYF
V: TRBV10-2; size: .; D: .; J: TRBJ2-5; DNA: TGCGCCAGCAGACCAACCGGGACCCGACAAGAGACCCAGTACTTC; CDR3: CASRPTGTRQETQYF
V: TRBV28; size: .; D: TRBD1; J: TRBJ2-1; DNA: TGTGCCAGCAGTTTATCGGTGACAGGGTGGCAGTTCTTC; CDR3: CASSLSVTGWQFF
V: TRBV30; size: .; D: .; J: TRBJ2-1; DNA: TGTGCCTGTTTTGAGAGCCAAAGCTCCTACAATGAGCAGTTCTTC; CDR3: CACFESQSSYNEQFF
V: TRBV5-5; size: .; D: .; J: TRBJ2-1; DNA: TGTGCCAGCAGCTTAGGGGGGACGGAGGATGGGTACAATGAGCAGTTCTTC; CDR3: CASSLGGTEDGYNEQFF
V: TRBV7-2; size: .; D: .; J: TRBJ2-1; DNA: TGTGCCAGCAGCTTTGAGATAGGTGAGCAGTTCTTC; CDR3: CASSFEIGEQFF
V: TRBV5-1; size: .; D: .; J: TRBJ2-1; DNA: TGCGCCAGCAGCTTGAGATTAGCGAATAACAATGAGCAGTTCTTC; CDR3: CASSLRLANNNEQFF
V: TRBV9; size: .; D: TRBD2; J: TRBJ2-1; DNA: TGTGCCAGCAGCGCCCTAGCGGGAGGGCCTTCTAGCTCCTACAATGAGCAGTTCTTC; CDR3: CASSALAGGPSSSYNEQFF